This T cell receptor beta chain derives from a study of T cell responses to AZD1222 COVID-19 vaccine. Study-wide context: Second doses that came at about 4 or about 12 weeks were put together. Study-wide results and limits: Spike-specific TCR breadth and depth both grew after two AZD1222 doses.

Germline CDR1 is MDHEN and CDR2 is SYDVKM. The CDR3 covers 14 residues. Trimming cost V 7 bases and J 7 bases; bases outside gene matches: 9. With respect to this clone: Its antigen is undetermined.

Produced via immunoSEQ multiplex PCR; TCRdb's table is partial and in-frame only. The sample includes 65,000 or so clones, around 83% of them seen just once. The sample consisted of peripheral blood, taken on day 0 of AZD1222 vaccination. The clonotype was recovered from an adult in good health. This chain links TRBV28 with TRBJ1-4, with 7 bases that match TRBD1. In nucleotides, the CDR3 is TGTGCCAGCAACACCCAGGGGGGAGGTGAAAAACTGTTTTTT. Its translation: CASNTQGGGEKLFF. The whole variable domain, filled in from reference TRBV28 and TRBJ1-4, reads DVKVTQSSRYLVKRTGEKVFLECVQDMDHENMFWYRQDPGLGLRLIYFSYDVKMKEKGDIPEGYSVSREKKERFSLILESASTNQTSMYLCASNTQGGGEKLFFGSGTQLSVL.